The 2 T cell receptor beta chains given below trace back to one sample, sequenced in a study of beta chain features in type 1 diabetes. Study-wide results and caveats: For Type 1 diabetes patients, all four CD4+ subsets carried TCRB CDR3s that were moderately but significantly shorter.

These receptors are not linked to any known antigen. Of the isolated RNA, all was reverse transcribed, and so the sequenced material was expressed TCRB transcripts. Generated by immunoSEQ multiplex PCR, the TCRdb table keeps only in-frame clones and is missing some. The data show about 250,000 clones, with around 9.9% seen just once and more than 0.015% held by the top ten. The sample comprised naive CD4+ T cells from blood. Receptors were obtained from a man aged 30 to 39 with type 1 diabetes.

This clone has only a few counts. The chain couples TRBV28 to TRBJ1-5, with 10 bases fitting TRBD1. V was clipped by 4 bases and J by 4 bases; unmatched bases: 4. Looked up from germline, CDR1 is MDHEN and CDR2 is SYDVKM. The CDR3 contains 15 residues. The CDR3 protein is CASSWGTGENQPQHF. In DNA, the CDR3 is TGTGCCAGCAGTTGGGGGACAGGGGAGAATCAGCCCCAGCATTTT.

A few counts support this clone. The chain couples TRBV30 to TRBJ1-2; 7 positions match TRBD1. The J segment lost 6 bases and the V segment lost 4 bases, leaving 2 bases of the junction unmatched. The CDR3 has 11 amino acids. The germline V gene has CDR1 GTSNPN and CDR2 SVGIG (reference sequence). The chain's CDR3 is CAWTQGNGYTF. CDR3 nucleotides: TGTGCCTGGACACAGGGGAATGGCTACACCTTC.